Following are 14 T cell receptor beta chains from one sample sequenced in a study of neurological immune-mediated disorders. Time point defined: technical triplicate 3. MiXCR, run by TCRdb on the 5' RACE reads, gives a single entry per CDR3 protein. Here the sample spans nearly 45,000 distinct CDR3 sequences, 20% to 25% being singletons. Sequencing was carried out using PBMCs. These receptors originate from a man in his 60s with HTLV-1-associated myelopathy (HAM/TSP).

In this sample, this clonotype turned up many times. Written as DNA, the CDR3 is TGCAGTGCTAGAGGGTCAGGGGGCGCAGACCAAGAGACCCAGTACTTC. Protein: CSARGSGGADQETQYF. This sequence joins TRBV20-1 and TRBJ2-5; 8 nucleotides match TRBD1. The CDR3 loop spans 16 amino acids. Germline V gives CDR1 DFQATT, CDR2 SNEGSKA (reference sequence). V shed 1 base, J shed 0 bases, and the junction held 7 bases outside the gene matches.

The chain recombines TRBV7-8 with TRBJ1-3; D unclear. CDR3 length: 15 residues. The germline V and J ends were trimmed by 5 bases and 4 bases, with 15 bases remaining between them. CDR1 and CDR2 (germline): SGHVS, FQNEAQ. The CDR3 here is CASSVFWAGGNTIYF. The CDR3 nucleotides are TGTGCCAGCAGCGTATTTTGGGCGGGCGGAAACACCATATATTTT.

This clonotype has ten or more counts. The chain has TRBV11-2 and TRBJ2-1; 15 nucleotides match TRBD2. CDR3 length: 17 amino acids. The ends lost 4 bases at V and 8 bases at J; junction bases unmatched: 9. Germline V gives CDR1 SGHAT, CDR2 FQNNGV. The chain's CDR3 is CASSSRTSGRALDEQFF. The CDR3 region has the DNA TGTGCCAGCAGCTCAAGGACTAGCGGGAGGGCCTTGGATGAGCAGTTCTTC.

This clonotype was seen repeatedly, ten times or more. The gene calls are TRBV4-1 and TRBJ2-7; D possibly corresponds to TRBD2 (6 bases). The CDR3 sequence is 17 residues long. The germline gives CDR1 MGHRA, CDR2 YSYEKL. V lost 2 bases to trimming and J lost 7 bases, with 24 bases between them. The CDR3: CASSQTLTRGRLREQYF. CDR3 coding DNA: TGCGCCAGCAGCCAAACACTTACGCGGGGTAGACTACGAGAGCAGTACTTC.

This clonotype has ten or more counts. This chain uses TRBV20-1 with TRBJ2-3; possible D gene TRBD2, 6 bases. Trimming pared 6 bases from V and 0 bases from J, leaving 19 bases between. Looked up from germline, CDR1 is DFQATT and CDR2 is SNEGSKA (reference sequence). The CDR3 extends over 16 amino acids. In DNA, the CDR3 is TGCAGTGCCCAAGAGGAGGGGACCCTTAGCACAGATACGCAGTATTTT. It translates to CSAQEEGTLSTDTQYF.

The chain employs TRBV12-3 or TRBV12-4 and TRBJ2-5; D not certain. The germline V and J ends were trimmed by 6 bases and 5 bases, with 13 bases remaining between them. CDR3 length equals 13 residues. The CDR3 DNA follows: TGTGCCAGCAGACGTAGGAGCGCGGAGACCCAGTACTTC. It specifies CASRRRSAETQYF.

In its sample, this clonotype was seen many times. The CDR3 nucleotides are TGTGCCAGCAGCCCGGGACAGAACTATGGCTACACCTTC. This encodes CASSPGQNYGYTF. This chain connects TRBV6-5 to TRBJ1-2; 7 bases are a match to TRBD1. The V segment lost 6 bases and the J segment 2 bases; nucleotides outside the gene matches: 3. Germline lookup yields CDR1 MNHEY and CDR2 SVGAGI. The CDR3 spans 13 residues.

This clonotype was found many times. The gene calls are TRBV6-1 and TRBJ1-2, with D tentatively TRBD1 (6 bases). Germline CDR1 is MNHNS and CDR2 is SASEGT. The length of the CDR3 is 13 residues. The V and J ends lost 2 bases and 3 bases respectively, with 7 bases between them. The CDR3 DNA is TGTGCCAGCAGTGAAAACAGGGACTATGGCTACACCTTC. This codes for CASSENRDYGYTF.

The chain uses TRBV6-5 and TRBJ2-6; D gene unclear. CDR3 length equals 17 residues. The V end was cut by 2 bases, the J end by 0 bases, with 11 bases between. The germline V gene has CDR1 MNHEY and CDR2 SVGAGI. Here the CDR3 reads CASSYKGFPSGANVLTF. The CDR3 bases are TGTGCCAGCAGTTACAAGGGATTCCCCTCTGGGGCCAACGTCCTGACTTTC.

The chain combines TRBV28 with TRBJ2-1; 12 positions match TRBD1. Per the germline V gene, CDR1 is MDHEN and CDR2 is SYDVKM. This CDR3 has 21 amino acids. The V segment lost 4 bases and the J segment 6 bases; nucleotides outside the gene matches: 22. CDR3 residues: CASSSNPGTGGRFRGLNEQFF. The CDR3 nucleotides are TGTGCCAGCAGTTCAAACCCCGGGACAGGGGGCCGGTTTAGAGGGCTCAATGAGCAGTTCTTC.

This clonotype was picked up many times. This CDR3 reads CASSPAGTGGADGYTF. The CDR3 DNA reads as TGCGCCAGCAGCCCGGCCGGGACAGGGGGCGCAGATGGCTACACCTTC. This chain connects TRBV5-1 to TRBJ1-2; 12 bases align to TRBD1. J gave up 6 bases and V 4 bases, and 10 bases lay outside the gene matches. The CDR3 runs 16 residues. Per germline, CDR1 SGHRS and CDR2 YFSETQ.

This clonotype was detected ten times or more. The chain couples TRBV20-1 to TRBJ2-1; D perhaps matches TRBD2 (6 bases). The CDR3 spans 14 residues. Germline V gene lookup returns CDR1 DFQATT and CDR2 SNEGSKA (reference sequence). Trimming removed 3 bases at V and 0 bases at J, with 9 bases between. The CDR3 region is CSASAGPSYNEQFF. CDR3 bases: TGCAGTGCTAGTGCGGGACCCTCCTACAATGAGCAGTTCTTC.

In this sample, this clonotype turned up many times. V is TRBV5-1 and J is TRBJ2-5; D unclear. The CDR3 is made up of 11 amino acids. CDR1 is SGHRS and CDR2 is YFSETQ in the germline V gene. V dropped 2 bases and J dropped 6 bases, with 5 bases sitting between them. CDR3 DNA: TGCGCCAGCAGCTTCGAACAGACCCAGTACTTC. Its translation: CASSFEQTQYF.

The table lists this clonotype with many counts. The CDR3 DNA sequence: TGTGCCAGCAGCGTACTATTTAGCGGGAGGCCTAAATTATACAATGAGCAGTTCTTC. It specifies CASSVLFSGRPKLYNEQFF. V is TRBV9 and J is TRBJ2-1; 10 bases are shared with TRBD2. Germline CDR1 is SGDLS and CDR2 is YYNGEE. With V trimmed by 1 base and J by 4 bases, 14 bases remained unmatched. The CDR3 extends over 19 amino acids.